What follows is one TCR beta chain and its context. Antigen specificity is unknown. Libraries were prepared by immunoSEQ multiplex PCR; TCRdb keeps only in-frame clonotypes and omits some of them. The sample lists over 150,000 clones; less than 95% were seen once. V was trimmed by 5 bases and J by 7 bases, leaving 17 bases between them. Per germline, CDR1 MNHNS and CDR2 SASEGT. There are 15 residues in the CDR3. The sample is drawn from a study of cytomegalovirus exposure and HLA in healthy donors. General study findings and limits: Rare TCR sequences predominated, though certain public TCRs were found in many donors. Researchers counted around 160 TCR beta chains as cytomegalovirus-associated.

V is TRBV6-1 and J is TRBJ1-4, with D perhaps TRBD1 (6 bases). This sequence originates from a young woman in good health and CMV-seropositive. The material sequenced was PBMCs. CDR3 protein: CASSSTTGYGEKLFF. The CDR3 bases are TGTGCCAGCAGTTCCACTACAGGGTACGGTGAAAAACTGTTTTTT.